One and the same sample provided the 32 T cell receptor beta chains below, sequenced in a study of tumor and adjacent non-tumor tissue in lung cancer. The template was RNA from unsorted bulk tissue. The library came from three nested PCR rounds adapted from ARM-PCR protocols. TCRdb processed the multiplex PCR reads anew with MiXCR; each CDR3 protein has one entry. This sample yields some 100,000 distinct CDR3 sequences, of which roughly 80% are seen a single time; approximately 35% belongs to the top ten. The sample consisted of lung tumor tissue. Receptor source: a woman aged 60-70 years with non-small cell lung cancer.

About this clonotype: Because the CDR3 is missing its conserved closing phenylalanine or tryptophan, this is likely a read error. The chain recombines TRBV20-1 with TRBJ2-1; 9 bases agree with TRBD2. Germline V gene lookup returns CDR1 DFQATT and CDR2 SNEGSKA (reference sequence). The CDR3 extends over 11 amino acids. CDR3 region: CCQTSGNEQFI. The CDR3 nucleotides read TGCTGTCAGACTAGCGGCAATGAGCAGTTCATC.

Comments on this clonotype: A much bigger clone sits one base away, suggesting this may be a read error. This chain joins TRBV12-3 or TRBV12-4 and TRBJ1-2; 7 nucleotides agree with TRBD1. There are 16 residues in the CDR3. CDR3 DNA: TGTGTCAGCAGACTCGTACCGGGACAGCCTGCCTATGGCTACACCTTC. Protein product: CVSRLVPGQPAYGYTF.

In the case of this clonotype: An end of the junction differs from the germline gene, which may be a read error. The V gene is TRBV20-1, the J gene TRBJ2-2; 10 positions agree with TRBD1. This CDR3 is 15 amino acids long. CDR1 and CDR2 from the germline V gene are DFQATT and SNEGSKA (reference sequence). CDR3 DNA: TGCAGTGCTAGAGATCCCGGACAGGGGGACCGGGAACTGTTTTTT. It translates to CSARDPGQGDRELFF.

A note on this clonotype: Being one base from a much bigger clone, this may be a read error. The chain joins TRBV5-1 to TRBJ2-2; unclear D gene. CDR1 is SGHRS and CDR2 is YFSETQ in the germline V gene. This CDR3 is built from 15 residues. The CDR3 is CAISLADGVAGELFF. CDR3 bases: TGCGCCATCAGCTTGGCAGATGGGGTGGCCGGGGAGCTGTTTTTT.

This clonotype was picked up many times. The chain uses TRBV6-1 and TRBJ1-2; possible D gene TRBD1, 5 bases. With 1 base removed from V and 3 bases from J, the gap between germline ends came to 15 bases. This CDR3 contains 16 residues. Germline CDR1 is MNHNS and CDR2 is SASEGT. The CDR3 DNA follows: TGTGCCAGCAGTGAAGTTGGGTCGAGGGGCGACTATGGCTACACCTTC. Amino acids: CASSEVGSRGDYGYTF.

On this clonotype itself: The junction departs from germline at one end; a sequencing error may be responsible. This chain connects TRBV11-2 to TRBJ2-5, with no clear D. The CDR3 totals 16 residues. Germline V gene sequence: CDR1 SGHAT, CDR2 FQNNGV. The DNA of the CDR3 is TGTGCCAGCAGCTTAGCCGCGTGGGCAGAGGTACAGACTCAGTACTTC. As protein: CASSLAAWAEVQTQYF.

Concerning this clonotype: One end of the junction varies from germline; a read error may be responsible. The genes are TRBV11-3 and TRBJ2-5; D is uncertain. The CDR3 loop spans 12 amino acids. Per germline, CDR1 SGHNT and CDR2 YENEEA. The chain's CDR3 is CASNMGKETQYF. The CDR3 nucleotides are TGTGCCAGCAACATGGGTAAAGAGACCCAGTATTTC.

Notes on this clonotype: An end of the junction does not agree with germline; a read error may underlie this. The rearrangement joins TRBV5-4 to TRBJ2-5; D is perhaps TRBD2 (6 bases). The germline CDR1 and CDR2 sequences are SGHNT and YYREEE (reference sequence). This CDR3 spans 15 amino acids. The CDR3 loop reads CTSSLEGIPQETQYF. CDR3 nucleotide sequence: TGTACCAGCAGCTTGGAGGGGATACCACAAGAGACCCAGTACTTC.

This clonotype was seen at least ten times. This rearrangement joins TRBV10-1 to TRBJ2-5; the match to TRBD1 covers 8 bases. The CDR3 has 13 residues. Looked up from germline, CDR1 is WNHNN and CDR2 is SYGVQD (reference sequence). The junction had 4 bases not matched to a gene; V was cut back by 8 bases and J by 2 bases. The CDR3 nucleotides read TGCGCCAGCGGAAGGACAGGGCAAGAGACCCAGTACTTC. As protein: CASGRTGQETQYF.

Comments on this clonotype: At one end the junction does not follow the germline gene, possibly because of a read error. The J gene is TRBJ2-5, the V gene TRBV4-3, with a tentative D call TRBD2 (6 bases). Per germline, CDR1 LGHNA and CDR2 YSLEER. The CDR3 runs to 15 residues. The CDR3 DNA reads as TGCGCCAGCTGCCGACACTGGGACTCACAAGAGACCCAGTATTTC. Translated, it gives CASCRHWDSQETQYF.

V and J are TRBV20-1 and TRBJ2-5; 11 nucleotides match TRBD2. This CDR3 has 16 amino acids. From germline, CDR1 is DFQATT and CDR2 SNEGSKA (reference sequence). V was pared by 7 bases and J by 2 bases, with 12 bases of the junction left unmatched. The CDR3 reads CSVVGLAGGRQETQYF. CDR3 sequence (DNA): TGCAGTGTTGTTGGACTAGCGGGCGGGAGACAAGAGACCCAGTACTTC.

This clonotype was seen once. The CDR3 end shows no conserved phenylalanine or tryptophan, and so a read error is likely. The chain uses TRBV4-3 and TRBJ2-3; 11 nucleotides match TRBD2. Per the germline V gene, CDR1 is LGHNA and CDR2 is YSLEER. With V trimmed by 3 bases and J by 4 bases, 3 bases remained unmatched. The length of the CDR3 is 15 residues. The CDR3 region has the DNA TGCGCCAGCAGCCATGAGACTAGCGGGGCAGATACGCAGTATTTA. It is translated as CASSHETSGADTQYL.

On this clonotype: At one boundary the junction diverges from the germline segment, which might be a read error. Here the CDR3 reads CASSLEGTGSYEQYF. Here the CDR3 DNA reads TGTGCCAGTAGCTTAGAAGGGACAGGTTCCTACGAGCAGTACTTC. The J gene is TRBJ2-7, the V gene TRBV11-3, with 8 bases that match TRBD1. CDR3 length: 15 amino acids. Germline CDR1 and CDR2: SGHNT and YENEEA. Filled out from reference TRBV11-3 and TRBJ2-7, the complete variable domain reads EAGVVQSPRYKIIEKKQPVAFWCNPISGHNTLYWYLQNLGQGPELLIRYENEEAVDDSQLPKDRFSAERLKGVDSTLKIQPAELGDSAVYLCASSLEGTGSYEQYFGPGTRLTVT.

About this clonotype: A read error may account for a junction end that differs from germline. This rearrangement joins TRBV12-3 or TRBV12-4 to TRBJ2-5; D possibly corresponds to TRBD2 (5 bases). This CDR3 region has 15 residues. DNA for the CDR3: TGTGCCAGCAGTCCCGACGGCTTGAGTGGGGAGACCCAGTCCTTC. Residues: CASSPDGLSGETQSF.

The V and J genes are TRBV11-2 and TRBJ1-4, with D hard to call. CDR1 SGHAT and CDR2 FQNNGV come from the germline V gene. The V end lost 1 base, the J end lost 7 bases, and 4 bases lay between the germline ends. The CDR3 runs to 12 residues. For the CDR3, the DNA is TGTGCCAGCAGCTTAGCCGGTGAAAAACTGTTTTTT. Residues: CASSLAGEKLFF.

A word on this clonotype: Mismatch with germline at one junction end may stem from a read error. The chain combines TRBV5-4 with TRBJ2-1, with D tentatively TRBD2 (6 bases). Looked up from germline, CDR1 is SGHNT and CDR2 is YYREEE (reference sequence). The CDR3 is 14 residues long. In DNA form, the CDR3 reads TGTGCCAGCAGCTTGCCTAGCGAGTACAATGAGCAGTTATTC. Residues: CASSLPSEYNEQLF.

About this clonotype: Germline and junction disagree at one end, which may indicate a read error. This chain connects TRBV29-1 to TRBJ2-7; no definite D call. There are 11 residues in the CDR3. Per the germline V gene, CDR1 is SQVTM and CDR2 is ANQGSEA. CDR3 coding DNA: TGCAGCGTTGTGGATCCCTACGATCAGTACTTC. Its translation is CSVVDPYDQYF.

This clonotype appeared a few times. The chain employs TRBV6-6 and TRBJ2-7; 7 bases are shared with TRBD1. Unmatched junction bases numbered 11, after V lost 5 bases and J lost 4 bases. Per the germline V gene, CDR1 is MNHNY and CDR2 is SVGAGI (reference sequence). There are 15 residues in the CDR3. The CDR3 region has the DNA TGTGCCAGCAGTCGCCAGACAGGGCGAGGATACGAGCAGTACTTC. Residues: CASSRQTGRGYEQYF.

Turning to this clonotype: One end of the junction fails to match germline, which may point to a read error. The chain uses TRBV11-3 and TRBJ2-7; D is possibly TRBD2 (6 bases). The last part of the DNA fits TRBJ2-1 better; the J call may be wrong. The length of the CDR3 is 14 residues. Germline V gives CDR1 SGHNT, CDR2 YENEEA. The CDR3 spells CASSLDTGAYEQFF. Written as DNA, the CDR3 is TGTGCGAGCAGCTTAGATACGGGAGCCTACGAGCAGTTCTTC.

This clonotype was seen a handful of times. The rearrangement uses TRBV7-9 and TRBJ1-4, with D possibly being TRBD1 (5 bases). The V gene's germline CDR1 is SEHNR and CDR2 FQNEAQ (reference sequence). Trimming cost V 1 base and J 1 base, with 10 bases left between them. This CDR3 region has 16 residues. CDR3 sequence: CASSLGGVGTNEKLFF. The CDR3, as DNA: TGTGCCAGCAGCTTAGGGGGCGTAGGAACTAATGAAAAACTGTTTTTT.

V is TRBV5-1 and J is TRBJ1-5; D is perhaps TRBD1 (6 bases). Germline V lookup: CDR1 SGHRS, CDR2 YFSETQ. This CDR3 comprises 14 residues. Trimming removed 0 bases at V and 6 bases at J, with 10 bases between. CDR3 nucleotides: TGCGCCAGCAGCTTGGAGGTACAGGGTCAGCCCCAGCATTTT. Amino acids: CASSLEVQGQPQHF. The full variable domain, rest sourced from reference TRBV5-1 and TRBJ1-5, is KAGVTQTPRYLIKTRGQQVTLSCSPISGHRSVSWYQQTPGQGLQFLFEYFSETQRNKGNFPGRFSGRQFSNSRSEMNVSTLELGDSALYLCASSLEVQGQPQHFGDGTRLSIL.

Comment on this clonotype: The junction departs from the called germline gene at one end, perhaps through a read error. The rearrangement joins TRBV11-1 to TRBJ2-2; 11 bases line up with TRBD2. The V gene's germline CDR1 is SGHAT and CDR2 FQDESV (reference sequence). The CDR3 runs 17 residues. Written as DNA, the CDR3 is TGTGCCAGCAGCCCGCAACTAGCGGGAGAATCCACCGGGAAGCTGTTCTTT. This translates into CASSPQLAGESTGKLFF.

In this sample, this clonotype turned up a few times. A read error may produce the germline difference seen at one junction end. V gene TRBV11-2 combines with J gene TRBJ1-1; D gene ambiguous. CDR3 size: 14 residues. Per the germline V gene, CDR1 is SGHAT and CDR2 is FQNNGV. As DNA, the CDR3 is TGTGCCAGCAGTTTAGTCAGCCAGAACACTGAAGCTTTCTTT. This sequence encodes CASSLVSQNTEAFF.

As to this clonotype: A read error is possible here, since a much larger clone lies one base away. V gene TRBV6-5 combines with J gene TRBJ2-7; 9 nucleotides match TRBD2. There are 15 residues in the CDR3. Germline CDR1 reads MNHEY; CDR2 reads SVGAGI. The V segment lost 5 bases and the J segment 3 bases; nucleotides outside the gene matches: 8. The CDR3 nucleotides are TGTGCCAGCAGTCCTAGCGGGACGAGCTTCTACGAGCAGTACTTC. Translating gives CASSPSGTSFYEQYF.

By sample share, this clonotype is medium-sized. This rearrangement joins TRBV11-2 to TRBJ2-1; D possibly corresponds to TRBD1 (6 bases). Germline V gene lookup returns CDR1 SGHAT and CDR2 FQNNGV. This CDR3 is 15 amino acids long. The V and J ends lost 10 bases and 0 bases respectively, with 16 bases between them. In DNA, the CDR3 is TGTGCCACCCGAGGCCGAGGGGGCTCCTACAATGAGCAGTTCTTC. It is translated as CATRGRGGSYNEQFF.

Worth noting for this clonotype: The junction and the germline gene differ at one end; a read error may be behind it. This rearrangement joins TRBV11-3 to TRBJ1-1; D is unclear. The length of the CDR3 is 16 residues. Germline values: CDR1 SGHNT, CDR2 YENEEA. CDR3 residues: CANSSRVRRDDTEAFF. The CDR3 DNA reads TGTGCCAACAGCTCTAGGGTCCGTCGGGATGACACTGAAGCATTCTTT. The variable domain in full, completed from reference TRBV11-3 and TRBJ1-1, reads EAGVVQSPRYKIIEKKQPVAFWCNPISGHNTLYWYLQNLGQGPELLIRYENEEAVDDSQLPKDRFSAERLKGVDSTLKIQPAELGDSAVYLCANSSRVRRDDTEAFFGQGTRLTVV.

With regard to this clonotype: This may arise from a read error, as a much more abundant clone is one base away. The CDR3 reads CVSRVDRDTEAFF. CDR3 coding DNA: TGTGTCAGCCGCGTAGACAGGGACACTGAAGCTTTCTTT. V and J are TRBV12-3 or TRBV12-4 and TRBJ1-1; 7 bases fit TRBD1. The CDR3 is 13 residues long.

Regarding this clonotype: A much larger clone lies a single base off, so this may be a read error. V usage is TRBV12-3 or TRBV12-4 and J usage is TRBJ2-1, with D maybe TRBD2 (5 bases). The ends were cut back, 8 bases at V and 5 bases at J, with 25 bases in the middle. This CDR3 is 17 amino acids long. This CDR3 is CASCLTIRGGSNNEQFF. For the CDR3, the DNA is TGTGCCAGCTGCCTCACCATAAGAGGAGGTTCGAACAATGAGCAGTTCTTC.

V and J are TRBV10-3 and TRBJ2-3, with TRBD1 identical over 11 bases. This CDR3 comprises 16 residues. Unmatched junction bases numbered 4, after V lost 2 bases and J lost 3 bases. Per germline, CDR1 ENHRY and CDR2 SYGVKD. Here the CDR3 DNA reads TGTGCCATCAGTGAGACGGACAGGGGGCTAACAGATACGCAGTATTTT. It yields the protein CAISETDRGLTDTQYF.

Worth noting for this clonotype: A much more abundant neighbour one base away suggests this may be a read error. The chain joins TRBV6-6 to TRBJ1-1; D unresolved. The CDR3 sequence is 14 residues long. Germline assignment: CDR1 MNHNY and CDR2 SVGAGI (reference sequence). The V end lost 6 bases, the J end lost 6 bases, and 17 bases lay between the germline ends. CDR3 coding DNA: TGTGCCAGCAGCCAAGACACGGCCAGACCTGAAGCTTTCTTT. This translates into CASSQDTARPEAFF.

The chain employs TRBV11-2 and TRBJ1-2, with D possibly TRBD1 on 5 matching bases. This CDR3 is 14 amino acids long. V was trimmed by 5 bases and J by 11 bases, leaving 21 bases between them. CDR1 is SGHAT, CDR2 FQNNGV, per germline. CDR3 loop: CASSIYGTQAGYTF. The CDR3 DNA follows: TGTGCCAGCAGCATATATGGGACCCAGGCTGGGTACACCTTC. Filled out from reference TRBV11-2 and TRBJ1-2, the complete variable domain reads EAGVAQSPRYKIIEKRQSVAFWCNPISGHATLYWYQQILGQGPKLLIQFQNNGVVDDSQLPKDRFSAERLKGVDSTLKIQPAKLEDSAVYLCASSIYGTQAGYTFGSGTRLTVV.

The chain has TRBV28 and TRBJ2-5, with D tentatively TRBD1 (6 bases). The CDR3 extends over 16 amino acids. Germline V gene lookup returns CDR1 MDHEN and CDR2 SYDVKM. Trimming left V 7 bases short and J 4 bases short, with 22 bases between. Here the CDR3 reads CASNPSLARGSETQYF. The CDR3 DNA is TGTGCCAGCAACCCATCTTTAGCGAGGGGGTCAGAGACCCAGTACTTC.